This TCR beta chain was recorded in a study of cytomegalovirus exposure and HLA in healthy donors. Notes on this clone: Its specificity is unknown.

Only in-frame clones appear in the TCRdb table, and some are missing; sequencing was by immunoSEQ multiplex PCR. This table has 150,000 or so clones, 86% appearing once. V shed 0 bases and J shed 0 bases, with 9 bases lying between them. Germline CDR1 and CDR2: KGHSH and LQKENI. The CDR3 has 16 residues. Findings and limits, study-wide: The investigators catalogued 164 TCR beta chains as cytomegalovirus-associated. Under in vitro conditions, three CMV-associated chains were confirmed as specific for CMV antigens. The study found most TCR sequences rare, yet found some public TCRs in many donors. The classifier reportedly diagnosed cytomegalovirus status with high specificity and sensitivity.

The chain employs TRBV18 and TRBJ1-3; no reliable D call. The sequence was obtained from a human donor in good health. The sample was PBMCs. CDR3 loop: CASSPPTQNSGNTIYF. The CDR3 DNA follows: TGTGCCAGCTCACCACCTACTCAAAACTCTGGAAACACCATATATTTT.